Below are 16 T cell receptor beta chains sequenced from a single sample in a study of T cell responses to AZD1222 COVID-19 vaccine (dated by TCRdb to the early 2020s). Sample time point, as interpreted from the label and publication: about 28 days (+/-7) after the second vaccine dose. Receptor libraries were prepared by the immunoSEQ multiplex PCR assay. The table comes from immuneACCESS by way of TCRdb, which keeps in-frame sequences with V and J called. Part of the clones is missing from these tables; in studies checked, under half for an unresolved V gene and the rest for unknown reasons. In all, the sample holds approximately 89,000 clones, and about nine tenths of those were seen once. The leading ten clones occupy roughly 5.9% of the sample. The sequencing used peripheral blood, collected 28 days after the second AZD1222 dose. The receptors stem from an adult who received the AZD1222 COVID-19 vaccine.

The rearrangement links TRBV28 to TRBJ1-1; maybe TRBD1 (6 bases). The ends were cut back, 1 base at V and 5 bases at J, with 14 bases in the middle. From germline, CDR1 is MDHEN and CDR2 SYDVKM. This CDR3 spans 15 amino acids. The DNA of the CDR3 is TGTGCCAGCAGTTTATCTGGGGGGCTCAGGACTGAAGCTTTCTTT. This translates into CASSLSGGLRTEAFF.

The chain has TRBV19 and TRBJ2-5, with a tentative D call TRBD1 (6 bases). CDR3 length: 14 residues. V gave up 4 bases and J gave up 5 bases, with 14 bases separating them. CDR1 LNHDA and CDR2 SQIVND come from the germline V gene (reference sequence). The CDR3 DNA reads TGTGCCAGTAGTAAGTCAGGGGTTGTGGAGACCCAGTACTTC. This translates into CASSKSGVVETQYF.

The rearrangement joins TRBV18 to TRBJ2-2; TRBD1 agrees at 8 bases. The junction had 3 bases not matched to a gene; V was cut back by 3 bases and J by 3 bases. CDR1 and CDR2 (germline): KGHSH, LQKENI. The CDR3 loop spans 15 amino acids. The CDR3, as DNA: TGTGCCAGCTCACCGCAGGGGGCGGACACCGGGGAGCTGTTTTTT. It encodes CASSPQGADTGELFF. Using reference TRBV18 and TRBJ2-2 for the parts outside the CDR3, the full variable domain is NAGVMQNPRHLVRRRGQEARLRCSPMKGHSHVYWYRQLPEEGLKFMVYLQKENIIDESGMPKERFSAEFPKEGPSILRIQQVVRGDSAAYFCASSPQGADTGELFFGEGSRLTVL.

The rearrangement links TRBV12-5 to TRBJ1-3; 7 bases fit TRBD1. Germline values: CDR1 LGHNT, CDR2 FRNRAP. This CDR3 has 14 residues. V dropped 7 bases and J dropped 4; count of bases not matched to a gene: 7. The CDR3 protein is CASEHRGTGNTIYF. CDR3 bases: TGTGCTAGTGAACACAGGGGAACCGGAAACACCATATATTTT.

This clone appeared once. The chain combines TRBV6-5 with TRBJ2-3; 7 nucleotides agree with TRBD1. This CDR3 is built from 14 residues. J lost 8 bases, V lost 4 bases, and 9 bases had no gene match. Germline V gene data show CDR1 as MNHEY and CDR2 as SVGAGI. CDR3 sequence reads: CASSSRTGFSTQYF. Here the CDR3 DNA reads TGTGCCAGCAGTTCCCGGACAGGTTTCAGTACGCAGTATTTT.

This chain connects TRBV3-1 (or the pseudogene TRBV3-2) to TRBJ1-3; the D gene is possibly TRBD1 (6 bases). Germline V lookup: CDR1 LGHDT, CDR2 YNNKEL (reference sequence). Between the trimmed V and J ends, which lost 4 bases and 1 base, there was a span of 8 bases. The CDR3 runs 14 residues. The DNA of the CDR3 is TGTGCCAGCAGCCCAACAGGGTCTGGAAACACCATATATTTT. It specifies CASSPTGSGNTIYF.

The V and J genes are TRBV11-2 and TRBJ1-1, with unresolved D. Germline loops: CDR1 SGHAT, CDR2 FQNNGV. The ends were cut back, 5 bases at V and 0 bases at J, with 10 bases in the middle. The CDR3 is 14 residues long. CDR3 amino acids: CASSPLHLNTEAFF. Here the CDR3 DNA reads TGTGCCAGCAGCCCGTTACACTTGAACACTGAAGCTTTCTTT.

This chain links TRBV11-2 with TRBJ1-2, with 7 bases identical to TRBD1. V dropped 1 base and J dropped 1; count of bases not matched to a gene: 6. This CDR3 spans 16 amino acids. Germline V gives CDR1 SGHAT, CDR2 FQNNGV. CDR3 region: CASSLGGRDSNYGYTF. The CDR3 nucleotides are TGTGCCAGCAGCTTAGGAGGCCGGGACAGTAACTATGGCTACACCTTC.

The chain employs TRBV7-9 and TRBJ2-3; the D gene is possibly TRBD2 (6 bases). Per germline, CDR1 SEHNR and CDR2 FQNEAQ (reference sequence). The V gene lost 5 bases and the J gene lost 2 bases, with 23 bases spanning the gap. CDR3 length: 18 residues. Here the CDR3 reads CASSLGTSRTPHTDTQYF. The CDR3, as DNA: TGTGCCAGCAGCCTGGGGACTTCCAGGACGCCCCACACAGATACGCAGTATTTT.

This chain uses TRBV19 with TRBJ1-5, with 7 bases matching TRBD1. Germline CDR1 and CDR2: LNHDA and SQIVND (reference sequence). V gave up 0 bases and J gave up 0 bases; unmatched junction bases: 5. The CDR3 totals 17 residues. This CDR3 reads CASSIDLTGYSNQPQHF. In nucleotides, the CDR3 is TGTGCCAGTAGTATAGATCTGACAGGGTATAGCAATCAGCCCCAGCATTTT.

The chain recombines TRBV27 with TRBJ2-1, with 10 nucleotides matching TRBD2. CDR3 length: 17 residues. After removal of 6 bases from V and 4 bases from J, the junction contained 12 bases not matched to a gene. CDR1 and CDR2 from the germline V gene are MNHEY and SMNVEV (reference sequence). CDR3 bases: TGTGCCAGCAGCGGGCAGCGGGGGGGCCAAGGATACAATGAGCAGTTCTTC. Translation: CASSGQRGGQGYNEQFF.

This rearrangement joins TRBV19 to TRBJ2-3; 8 bases match TRBD2. This CDR3 contains 16 residues. The trim removed 9 bases at V and 0 bases at J, leaving 11 bases unmatched. CDR1 is LNHDA, CDR2 SQIVND, per germline (reference sequence). The CDR3 DNA follows: TGTGCCAGCGCGACCAGACGGGGGGGAAGCACAGATACGCAGTATTTT. Encoded protein: CASATRRGGSTDTQYF.

The chain couples TRBV5-4 to TRBJ2-5; D might be TRBD1 (5 bases). The V and J ends lost 0 bases and 5 bases respectively, with 11 bases between them. The CDR3 spans 14 residues. CDR1 SGHNT and CDR2 YYREEE come from the germline V gene (reference sequence). The CDR3 here is CASSLGQMMETQYF. The CDR3 bases are TGTGCCAGCAGCTTGGGACAGATGATGGAGACCCAGTACTTC.

The CDR3 DNA is TGTGCCAGCAGTTCTATCGGGACCCTTCTATGGGGCTATGGCTACACCTTC. It translates to CASSSIGTLLWGYGYTF. The rearrangement uses TRBV27 and TRBJ1-2; a weak D match, TRBD1 (5 bases). The CDR3 length is 17 residues. From germline, CDR1 is MNHEY and CDR2 SMNVEV (reference sequence). Between the trimmed V and J ends, which lost 4 bases and 4 bases, there was a span of 22 bases.

This chain's CDR3 is CASSLRGGYGYTF. The CDR3 coding sequence is TGTGCCAGCAGCTTACGGGGCGGGTATGGCTACACCTTC. The chain has TRBV7-3 and TRBJ1-2, with D perhaps TRBD1 (5 bases). CDR1 and CDR2 (germline): SGHTA, FQGTGA. The CDR3 extends over 13 amino acids. Trimming left V 2 bases short and J 5 bases short, with 9 bases between.

The J gene is TRBJ1-2, the V gene TRBV6-2 or TRBV6-3, with 8 bases that match TRBD1. The CDR3 is 15 residues long. Trimming took 6 bases from V and 4 from J; bases not matched to a gene: 10. From germline, CDR1 is MNHEY and CDR2 SVGEGT. Here the CDR3 reads CASSIPRDRTYGYTF. In nucleotides, the CDR3 is TGTGCCAGCAGCATACCCCGGGACAGGACCTATGGCTACACCTTC.